The entry below describes one TCR beta chain. Its antigen is unknown. This specimen belongs to a study of T cells in Graves' hyperthyroidism and ophthalmopathy. Template material for amplifying TCR beta CDR3 regions consisted of RNA transcripts. TCR CDR3 underwent first-round RT-PCR with the HTBI primer set. TCRdb fed the multiplex PCR reads into MiXCR, producing one record per CDR3 protein. The table shows about 300,000 distinct CDR3 sequences, with roughly 18% occurring only once. Study-wide results and caveats: In simple terms, a model built on 13 V-J features told ophthalmopathy apart from stable hyperthyroidism.

Trimming pared 0 bases from V and 0 bases from J, leaving 6 bases between. Germline lookup yields CDR1 MNHEY and CDR2 SVGAGI. This CDR3 has 15 amino acids. The receptor was derived from a man aged 45 to 65 with Graves' ophthalmopathy. The V gene is TRBV6-5, the J gene TRBJ2-4; unclear D gene. Sequencing was carried out using blood. The DNA of the CDR3 is TGTGCCAGCAGTTACTCCTTTATAGCCAAAAACATTCAGTACTTC. It encodes CASSYSFIAKNIQYF.